The 31 T cell receptor beta chains given below trace back to one sample, sequenced in a study of T cell responses to AZD1222 COVID-19 vaccine. Sequencing was performed with immunoSEQ multiplex PCR; in TCRdb, only in-frame clones are kept and a portion is missing. The table lists some 140,000 clones, around 84% of them singletons. Sequences were derived from peripheral blood, sampled on day 0 of AZD1222 vaccination. These receptors were collected from an adult in good health.

This clone has a single count. This chain joins TRBV9 and TRBJ1-2; unclear D gene. CDR1 and CDR2 from the germline V gene are SGDLS and YYNGEE. The CDR3 extends over 13 amino acids. The germline V and J ends were trimmed by 2 bases and 13 bases, with 18 bases remaining between them. DNA of the CDR3: TGTGCCAGCAGCGTCTCGACCCTCCGGGCGCTCACCTTC. This translates into CASSVSTLRALTF.

The V and J genes are TRBV6-1 and TRBJ1-3; possible D gene TRBD1, 6 bases. Germline V lookup: CDR1 MNHNS, CDR2 SASEGT. The CDR3 consists of 15 residues. V dropped 1 base and J dropped 4 bases, with 11 bases sitting between them. CDR3 in amino acids: CASSEVGTRGNTIYF. The CDR3 DNA is TGTGCCAGCAGTGAAGTGGGGACAAGAGGAAACACCATATATTTT.

The genes are TRBV13 and TRBJ1-5; no clear D. V lost 0 bases and J lost 9, with 9 bases in between. The germline V gene has CDR1 PRHDT and CDR2 FYEKMQ (reference sequence). The CDR3 length is 13 residues. The CDR3 sequence is CASSLGVLGPQHF. CDR3 bases: TGTGCCAGCAGCTTAGGGGTCCTTGGGCCCCAGCATTTT.

The rearrangement joins TRBV15 to TRBJ2-1, with D perhaps TRBD1 (6 bases). The CDR3 extends over 16 amino acids. Trimming took 4 bases from V and 0 from J, leaving 13 bases between them. Germline CDR1 reads LNHNV; CDR2 reads YYDKDF (reference sequence). The CDR3 sequence: CATSTKGTHSYNEQFF. CDR3 DNA sequence: TGTGCCACCAGCACGAAAGGGACACACTCCTACAATGAGCAGTTCTTC.

V usage is TRBV5-1 and J usage is TRBJ2-7; TRBD1 aligns across 9 bases. V gave up 4 bases and J gave up 2 bases; unmatched junction bases: 10. Per the germline V gene, CDR1 is SGHRS and CDR2 is YFSETQ. The CDR3 is 16 amino acids. The CDR3 loop reads CASSQGTGWGPYEQYF. CDR3 nucleotides: TGCGCCAGCAGCCAAGGGACAGGGTGGGGCCCCTACGAGCAGTACTTC.

This clone has just a few counts. V and J are TRBV3-1 (or the pseudogene TRBV3-2) and TRBJ1-1; D is uncertain. Germline CDR1 reads LGHDT; CDR2 reads YNNKEL (reference sequence). Trimming shortened V by 0 bases and J by 0 bases, and 8 bases separated the two germline ends. The CDR3 extends over 15 amino acids. The CDR3 reads CASSQESIMNTEAFF. CDR3 sequence (DNA): TGTGCCAGCAGCCAAGAATCGATCATGAACACTGAAGCTTTCTTT.

The rearrangement uses TRBV24-1 and TRBJ2-1; 10 bases agree with TRBD2. Germline V gene lookup returns CDR1 KGHDR and CDR2 SFDVKD. The CDR3 length is 17 residues. V trimming: 3 bases; J trimming: 8 bases; junction bases outside the gene matches: 12. CDR3 protein: CATSDPTRLAGDDEQFF. In nucleotides, the CDR3 is TGTGCCACCAGTGATCCCACCCGTCTAGCGGGGGATGATGAGCAGTTCTTC.

This clone was recorded once. The chain combines TRBV28 with TRBJ1-5, with D hard to call. The ends were cut back, 0 bases at V and 1 base at J, with 4 bases in the middle. Germline CDR1 MDHEN, CDR2 SYDVKM. The CDR3 loop spans 14 amino acids. This chain's CDR3 is CASSLWGSNQPQHF. CDR3 DNA: TGTGCCAGCAGTTTATGGGGCAGCAATCAGCCCCAGCATTTT.

The V call is TRBV19, the J call TRBJ2-2; D is perhaps TRBD1 (6 bases). The germline gives CDR1 LNHDA, CDR2 SQIVND (reference sequence). CDR3 length: 16 residues. Trimming removed 5 bases from V and 1 base from J, with 14 bases in between. CDR3 DNA sequence: TGTGCCAGTAGTTCTGTCAGGGGACAGAACACCGGGGAGCTGTTTTTT. Translation gives CASSSVRGQNTGELFF.

The chain couples TRBV15 to TRBJ1-1, with a tentative D call TRBD1 (5 bases). V shed 5 bases and J shed 5 bases, with 21 bases lying between them. Germline CDR1 is LNHNV and CDR2 is YYDKDF (reference sequence). The CDR3 loop spans 16 amino acids. The DNA for the CDR3 is TGTGCCACCAGCGCTCACCCCGGGGGGGTAGGGACTGAAGCTTTCTTT. Its translation is CATSAHPGGVGTEAFF. Looking up the rest from reference TRBV15 and TRBJ1-1 gives the full variable domain: DAMVIQNPRYQVTQFGKPVTLSCSQTLNHNVMYWYQQKSSQAPKLLFHYYDKDFNNEADTPDNFQSRRPNTSFCFLDIRSPGLGDTAMYLCATSAHPGGVGTEAFFGQGTRLTVV.

This rearrangement joins TRBV9 to TRBJ1-6; a weak D match, TRBD1 (6 bases). CDR3 length: 14 amino acids. The V gene's germline CDR1 is SGDLS and CDR2 YYNGEE. V was clipped by 10 bases and J by 7 bases, with 18 bases between them. In DNA form, the CDR3 reads TGTGCCCCACCAGCAGCTAGGGGGAATTCACCCCTCCACTTT. This gives the protein CAPPAARGNSPLHF.

This clone was detected once. V gene TRBV5-6 combines with J gene TRBJ1-1, with 7 bases fitting TRBD1. After removal of 4 bases from V and 10 bases from J, the junction contained 16 bases not matched to a gene. Germline values: CDR1 SGHDT, CDR2 YYEEEE. The CDR3 runs 15 residues. CDR3 nucleotide sequence: TGTGCCAGCAGCGCCCGACAGGGCCCGTCAGCTCCAGCTTTCTTT. Encoded protein: CASSARQGPSAPAFF.

The chain recombines TRBV9 with TRBJ1-2; TRBD1 matches 9 bases. Losses at the gene ends were 2 bases for V and 2 bases for J; bases not matched to a gene: 1. The CDR3 covers 14 residues. The germline gives CDR1 SGDLS, CDR2 YYNGEE. CDR3 nucleotides: TGTGCCAGCAGCGTCGGACAGGGGAACTATGGCTACACCTTC. Its translation: CASSVGQGNYGYTF.

The chain links TRBV7-8 to TRBJ1-1; no reliable D call. This CDR3 contains 11 residues. Germline values: CDR1 SGHVS, CDR2 FQNEAQ. The V gene lost 5 bases and the J gene lost 10 bases, with 11 bases spanning the gap. In DNA form, the CDR3 reads TGTGCCAGCAGCCCTAGGAAAGGAGCTTTCTTT. It specifies CASSPRKGAFF.

The chain has TRBV13 and TRBJ2-7, with 11 bases identical to TRBD2. CDR1 is PRHDT and CDR2 is FYEKMQ in the germline V gene (reference sequence). This CDR3 is built from 14 residues. The junction had 4 bases not matched to a gene; V was cut back by 4 bases and J by 5 bases. The CDR3 bases are TGTGCCAGCAGCTCTCAGGGACTAGCGGACGAGCAGTACTTC. It codes for CASSSQGLADEQYF.

The V and J genes are TRBV5-4 and TRBJ1-1; tentative D call: TRBD1 (5 bases). Germline CDR1 and CDR2: SGHNT and YYREEE (reference sequence). Trimming took 4 bases from V and 0 from J, leaving 10 bases between them. This CDR3 contains 14 residues. The CDR3 coding sequence is TGTGCCAGCAGCCCGGGGGGGATGAACACTGAAGCTTTCTTT. Protein product: CASSPGGMNTEAFF.

The chain carries TRBV2 and TRBJ1-1; weak D call: TRBD1 (5 bases). The V gene lost 9 bases and the J gene lost 2 bases, with 10 bases spanning the gap. Per germline, CDR1 SNHLY and CDR2 FYNNEI. The CDR3 totals 12 residues. The CDR3 loop reads CARQRDNTEAFF. Written as DNA, the CDR3 is TGTGCCAGGCAAAGGGACAACACTGAAGCTTTCTTT.

The V and J genes are TRBV5-4 and TRBJ2-7; TRBD1 agrees at 9 bases. Looked up from germline, CDR1 is SGHNT and CDR2 is YYREEE (reference sequence). The V segment lost 0 bases and the J segment 7 bases; nucleotides outside the gene matches: 8. The CDR3 extends over 15 amino acids. The CDR3 DNA is TGTGCCAGCAGCTTGGCCGGGACAGGGACGCAAGAGCAGTACTTC. This sequence encodes CASSLAGTGTQEQYF.

V gene TRBV3-1 (or the pseudogene TRBV3-2) combines with J gene TRBJ1-1; TRBD1 might be the D (5 bases). Per germline, CDR1 LGHDT and CDR2 YNNKEL (reference sequence). The V end was cut by 1 base, the J end by 5 bases, with 17 bases between. The CDR3 spans 16 residues. In nucleotides, the CDR3 is TGTGCCAGCAGCCAAGTTGCAGGGCGGGGTGGGACTGAAGCTTTCTTT. It is translated as CASSQVAGRGGTEAFF.

This clone was seen once. This chain links TRBV9 with TRBJ1-2, with D unclear. Germline V gene lookup returns CDR1 SGDLS and CDR2 YYNGEE. This CDR3 region has 11 residues. V was pared by 3 bases and J by 6 bases, with 6 bases between. The CDR3 is CASSGKHGYTF. Here the CDR3 DNA reads TGTGCCAGCAGCGGCAAGCATGGCTACACCTTC.

The chain links TRBV28 to TRBJ1-6; D is possibly TRBD1 (5 bases). V lost 7 bases and J lost 7, with 17 bases in between. CDR1 is MDHEN, CDR2 SYDVKM, per germline. There are 15 residues in the CDR3. CDR3 sequence (DNA): TGTGCCAGCATTAGGGACTCATCTCCCAATTCACCCCTCCACTTT. It yields the protein CASIRDSSPNSPLHF.

The chain recombines TRBV7-2 with TRBJ2-7; D unresolved. Germline CDR1 SGHTA, CDR2 FQGNSA. The CDR3 runs to 13 residues. The V gene lost 1 base and the J gene lost 4 bases, with 8 bases spanning the gap. CDR3 DNA sequence: TGTGCCAGCAGCTTAGAGCCCACTTACGAGCAGTACTTC. Protein product: CASSLEPTYEQYF. Complete variable domain (other parts from reference TRBV7-2 and TRBJ2-7): GAGVSQSPSNKVTEKGKDVELRCDPISGHTALYWYRQSLGQGLEFLIYFQGNSAPDKSGLPSDRFSAERTGGSVSTLTIQRTQQEDSAVYLCASSLEPTYEQYFGPGTRLTVT.

CDR3 coding DNA: TGTGCCAGCAGCTTGGCAGGGACGACGACCGAAAAACTGTTTTTT. This codes for CASSLAGTTTEKLFF. This chain links TRBV5-6 with TRBJ1-4, with a possible D match to TRBD1 (5 bases). The germline CDR1 and CDR2 sequences are SGHDT and YYEEEE. The CDR3 runs 15 residues. With 0 bases removed from V and 8 bases from J, the gap between germline ends came to 14 bases. Complete variable domain (other parts from reference TRBV5-6 and TRBJ1-4): DAGVTQSPTHLIKTRGQQVTLRCSPKSGHDTVSWYQQALGQGPQFIFQYYEEEERQRGNFPDRFSGHQFPNYSSELNVNALLLGDSALYLCASSLAGTTTEKLFFGSGTQLSVL.

The rearrangement uses TRBV7-3 and TRBJ2-6; D possibly corresponds to TRBD1 (5 bases). The CDR3 has 16 residues. The germline V gene encodes CDR1 SGHTA and CDR2 FQGTGA. V was shortened by 4 bases and J by 2 bases, with 12 bases between the two germline ends. This CDR3 reads CASSYPSGTGANVLTF. CDR3 sequence (DNA): TGTGCCAGCAGCTACCCCTCAGGGACTGGGGCCAACGTCCTGACTTTC.

This clone was seen only a few times. V is TRBV5-4 and J is TRBJ2-2; 9 nucleotides line up with TRBD1. The V gene end was trimmed by 4 bases and the J gene end by 6 bases; junction bases not matched to a gene: 7. This CDR3 region has 15 residues. Germline-derived CDR1 and CDR2 are SGHNT and YYREEE (reference sequence). CDR3 DNA sequence: TGTGCCAGCAGCCTCGGGACAGGGTTCGCCGGGGAGCTGTTTTTT. It encodes CASSLGTGFAGELFF. Full variable domain (remainder filled in from reference TRBV5-4 and TRBJ2-2): ETGVTQSPTHLIKTRGQQVTLRCSSQSGHNTVSWYQQALGQGPQFIFQYYREEENGRGNFPPRFSGLQFPNYSSELNVNALELDDSALYLCASSLGTGFAGELFFGEGSRLTVL.

In this sample, this clone turned up a few times. Distinct nucleotide sequences in the sample also encode this CDR3. The V call is TRBV3-1 (or the pseudogene TRBV3-2), the J call TRBJ1-6; D call uncertain. The CDR3 has 14 amino acids. Trimming took off 3 bases at V and 3 bases at J, with 6 bases between the two ends. Germline CDR1 reads LGHDT; CDR2 reads YNNKEL (reference sequence). The CDR3 protein is CASSQGSYNSPLHF. The CDR3 nucleotides read TGTGCCAGCAGCCAGGGCAGCTATAATTCACCCCTCCACTTT.

The V and J genes are TRBV5-1 and TRBJ1-2; 11 positions agree with TRBD1. Germline trimming cut 3 bases from V and 6 bases from J; bases unmatched to any gene: 4. In germline, CDR1 is SGHRS, CDR2 YFSETQ. CDR3 length equals 14 residues. In DNA form, the CDR3 reads TGCGCCAGCAGCTCCGGACAGGGGGCGGATGGCTACACCTTC. Its protein product is CASSSGQGADGYTF.

The chain combines TRBV4-1 with TRBJ1-5; 7 positions match TRBD1. With V trimmed by 0 bases and J by 7 bases, 6 bases remained unmatched. Germline V gene data show CDR1 as MGHRA and CDR2 as YSYEKL. The CDR3 is 15 residues long. In DNA form, the CDR3 reads TGCGCCAGCAGCCAAGAAGACAGGGCGACCCAGCCCCAGCATTTT. Protein: CASSQEDRATQPQHF.

This chain uses TRBV5-5 with TRBJ2-7, with TRBD2 as a possible D gene (5 bases). The CDR3 sequence is 16 residues long. The V end lost 0 bases, the J end lost 2 bases, and 15 bases lay between the germline ends. Germline V gives CDR1 SGHKS, CDR2 YYEKEE (reference sequence). DNA for the CDR3: TGTGCCAGCAGCTTGGAAGGAAGGGAGCCAACCTACGAGCAGTACTTC. Translation gives CASSLEGREPTYEQYF.

The V and J genes are TRBV30 and TRBJ1-1; D not certain. Germline V lookup: CDR1 GTSNPN, CDR2 SVGIG (reference sequence). The CDR3 runs 11 residues. Deletions cut 2 bases from V and 6 bases from J, with 7 bases between. The CDR3: CAWSRIPEAFF. CDR3 bases: TGTGCCTGGAGTCGGATCCCTGAAGCTTTCTTT.

The V call is TRBV20-1, the J call TRBJ2-1; no clear D gene. V lost 3 bases, J lost 7 bases, and 7 bases lay in between. The CDR3 consists of 11 residues. The V gene's germline CDR1 is DFQATT and CDR2 SNEGSKA (reference sequence). This CDR3 is CSASRWNEQFF. The CDR3 nucleotides are TGCAGTGCTAGTAGGTGGAATGAGCAGTTCTTC.